These T cell receptor beta chains were read from a single sample in a study of cytomegalovirus exposure and HLA in healthy donors. Profiling relied on immunoSEQ multiplex PCR, and the TCRdb table lists in-frame clones only, not all of them. The sample carries about 140,000 clones, 77% recorded once. The sample taken for sequencing was PBMCs. The source of these receptors is a male donor in good health and CMV-seronegative. Both conserved end residues are part of each CDR3. Fields, in order: D gene, J gene, CDR3 length, V gene, clone size, CDR3 protein. A D gene is named only where the DNA matches it firmly. Part of the rows lack a size; the others show once, few, many or a class for expanded clones.

>TRBD1|TRBJ1-2|15|TRBV27|NA
CASSAQGTFPYGYTF
>NA|TRBJ1-2|13|TRBV12-5|NA
CASGSPRRDGYTF
>NA|TRBJ2-3|14|TRBV7-3|few
CASSFLTRTDTQYF
>TRBD1|TRBJ1-2|14|TRBV5-4|NA
CASRFQDRGHGYTF
>NA|TRBJ1-3|15|TRBV4-2|NA
CASSQPDFSGNTIYF
>TRBD2|TRBJ2-5|14|TRBV9|NA
CASSSRTSGETQYF
>TRBD1|TRBJ2-7|13|TRBV25-1|NA
CASSEGTAYEQYF
>NA|TRBJ2-7|12|TRBV7-2|NA
CASSFSRYEQYF
>NA|TRBJ2-3|14|TRBV11-2|NA
CASSSWTSTDTQYF
>NA|TRBJ2-7|13|TRBV11-2|NA
CASSFGTGTVQYF
>NA|TRBJ2-1|13|TRBV19|NA
CASTEGTYNEQFF
>NA|TRBJ1-4|15|TRBV15|once
CATSRGLPTNEKLFF
>NA|TRBJ2-7|16|TRBV4-2|NA
CASSQELVLPIYEQYF
>TRBD1|TRBJ2-5|14|TRBV7-3|few
CASSLGQGVQTQYF
>NA|TRBJ2-5|13|TRBV15|few
CATNRLDQETQYF
>TRBD1|TRBJ2-7|15|TRBV6-1|NA
CASSEALGGGYEQYF
>NA|TRBJ1-1|10|TRBV29-1|NA
CSVGDTEAFF
>NA|TRBJ2-5|12|TRBV7-2|NA
CASSSDRRTQYF
>NA|TRBJ2-1|13|TRBV7-6|NA
CASSSLVGNEQFF
>TRBD1|TRBJ1-2|14|TRBV10-3|NA
CAIRPGQANYGYTF
>TRBD1|TRBJ1-4|15|TRBV5-4|once
CASSRTGTANEKLFF
>NA|TRBJ1-5|15|TRBV30|NA
CAWSGGGNSNQPQHF
>TRBD1|TRBJ1-1|15|TRBV18|NA
CASSPTGDLDTEAFF
>NA|TRBJ2-5|13|TRBV5-6|NA
CASSLPVKETQYF